A single sample gave rise to the 2 T cell receptor beta chains below, sequenced in a study of CD8 T cells in cerebrospinal fluid in Alzheimer's disease. One entry per CDR3 protein, without DNA, is what TCRdb gives after re-calling the 10x single-cell sequencing reads. Recorded for this sample: over 850 distinct CDR3 sequences. Material: cerebrospinal fluid. These TCRs come from a human donor in good health.

This clonotype shows up as large by frequency. The J gene is TRBJ2-1, the V gene TRBV5-5; TCRdb returns TRBD1, unconfirmable since there is no DNA. There are 13 residues in the CDR3. Germline V gene data show CDR1 as SGHKS and CDR2 as YYEKEE (reference sequence). The CDR3 region is CASSYVQGNEQFF.

The chain carries TRBV2 and TRBJ2-5; TCRdb's D call, TRBD2, is unchecked because there is no DNA. This CDR3 spans 17 amino acids. Per germline, CDR1 SNHLY and CDR2 FYNNEI. The CDR3 sequence is CASSVLRVAGGAETQYF.